These T cell receptor beta chains were read from a single sample in a study of CD8 T cells in Susac syndrome. TCRdb processed the immunoSEQ multiplex PCR reads anew with MiXCR; each CDR3 protein has one entry. The table lists 200,000 to 300,000 distinct CDR3 sequences, around 96% of them singletons. Sequenced material: CD4+ T cells from PBMCs. The receptors here all came from a human donor with Susac syndrome. CDR3s leave out the opening cysteine and the closing phenylalanine or tryptophan.

TRBJ2-7 TRBV13 ASSLPLAGGLEQY
TRBJ2-7 TRBV29-1 SPWGLANSYEQY
TRBJ2-1 TRBV19 ASSIYGRGRVYNEQF
TRBJ2-2 TRBV27 ASSSPRSPTGELF
TRBJ1-5 TRBV20-1 SASGGASPQH
TRBJ2-7 TRBV20-1 SARDALSYEQY
TRBJ1-5 TRBV20-1 SAKGQYSNQPQH
TRBJ2-3 TRBV13 ASSLATYTDTQY
TRBJ1-2 TRBV9 ASSVAAGGVYGYT
TRBJ1-1 TRBV12-3/TRBV12-4 ASSFIAANTEAF
TRBJ2-5 TRBV20-1 SPLGQGRETQY
TRBJ2-3 TRBV18 ASSPPVTDTQY
TRBJ1-4 TRBV6-5 ASSYPPGAVPDEKLF
TRBJ2-7 TRBV9 ASSAGQTTYEQY
TRBJ2-1 TRBV20-1 SARFPSGTSGSALQF
TRBJ1-1 TRBV20-1 SARRRHRGTEAF
TRBJ1-4 TRBV29-1 SAATATTNEKLF
TRBJ2-3 TRBV12-3/TRBV12-4 ASIAGLAFHTQY
TRBJ1-4 TRBV28 ASSFWTTNEKLF
TRBJ2-1 TRBV4-1 ASSQGNEQF
TRBJ1-1 TRBV4-1 ASSQVVTGTLNTEAF
TRBJ1-3 TRBV27 ASSPLAGAGNTIY
TRBJ2-5 TRBV6-5 ASSYSKGIETQY
TRBJ1-5 TRBV20-1 SARDPTTGGGHSNQPQH
TRBJ2-1 TRBV11-3 ASSHPRVSYNEQF
TRBJ2-4 TRBV25-1 ASSVSGRLNIQY
TRBJ1-1 TRBV19 ASSDKAGTEAF
TRBJ2-6 TRBV30 AWSEQLAGANVLT
TRBJ2-4 TRBV5-1 ASSSPLAGDHIQY
TRBJ2-3 TRBV29-1 SVGWLGTDTQY
TRBJ2-5 TRBV11-1 ASSIVEPQY
TRBJ2-7 TRBV28 ASSLDGPYEQY
TRBJ1-2 TRBV14 ASSPGLDGYT
TRBJ2-5 TRBV15 ATSSSNGETQY
TRBJ2-7 TRBV3-1 ASSHSASYEQY
TRBJ2-7 TRBV20-1 SAPTAGGQDEQY
TRBJ1-2 TRBV20-1 RDREWYGYT
TRBJ2-7 TRBV3-1 ASSPDWPSYEQY
TRBJ2-3 TRBV30 AWTGGGADTQY
TRBJ2-1 TRBV20-1 SARAPWGAWDNEQF
TRBJ1-5 TRBV7-8 ASSPERFASNQPQH
TRBJ2-6 TRBV20-1 SALDPGASGANVLT
TRBJ2-7 TRBV24-1 ATGDRYYEQY
TRBJ1-2 TRBV5-4 ASSTGQSHYGYT
TRBJ2-1 TRBV10-3 AISEVGPPNEQF
TRBJ2-5 TRBV20-1 SARVSGTPGTQY
TRBJ2-5 TRBV15 ATSRAPWTQY
TRBJ2-4 TRBV4-1 ASSHGTGSKNIQY
TRBJ1-2 TRBV15 ATSSSGEANYGYT
TRBJ1-1 TRBV12-5 ASGLIPMNTEAF